These T cell receptor beta chains were read from a single sample in a study of Ad26.COV2.S vaccination and SARS-CoV-2 variants. Measured with immunoSEQ multiplex PCR; TCRdb has only the in-frame clones, and not every one. The sample lists about 400,000 clones, about 89% seen once, with over 1.5% in the top ten. Material: peripheral blood, obtained in a trial of Ad26.COV2.S vaccine versus placebo. The source is a person between 18 and 65 years old who received the Ad26.COV2.S COVID-19 vaccine or a placebo. The CDR3 runs from the conserved cysteine through the conserved F or W. A D gene is named only where the DNA matches it firmly. Clone size is not always given. Where it is, it says once, few, many or a class for expanded clones.

abundance	v_gene	j_gene	d_gene	CDR3aa	CDR3nt
.	TRBV27	TRBJ2-1	.	CASSLFPVGSSYNEQFF	TGTGCCAGCAGTTTGTTCCCTGTGGGTAGCTCCTACAATGAGCAGTTCTTC
.	TRBV4-1	TRBJ2-7	.	CASSQDPGIYEQYF	TGCGCCAGCAGCCAAGATCCAGGGATCTACGAGCAGTACTTC
few	TRBV28	TRBJ1-2	TRBD1	CASRQTGGSYGYTF	TGTGCCAGCAGACAAACAGGGGGCAGCTATGGCTACACCTTC
.	TRBV4-1	TRBJ2-5	.	CASSQENRERETQYF	TGCGCCAGCAGCCAAGAGAACAGGGAAAGAGAGACCCAGTACTTC
.	TRBV28	TRBJ2-3	.	CASILAPGYTQYF	TGTGCCAGCATCTTGGCCCCGGGTTATACGCAGTATTTT
.	TRBV11-3	TRBJ1-1	.	CASSWGPNGEGFF	TGTGCCAGCAGCTGGGGGCCTAACGGTGAGGGTTTCTTT
.	TRBV28	TRBJ1-1	.	CASSPGQNTEAFF	TGTGCCAGCAGTCCGGGGCAGAACACTGAAGCTTTCTTT
once	TRBV19	TRBJ2-2	TRBD2	CASSIEGGRAVGELFF	TGTGCCAGTAGTATAGAGGGCGGGAGGGCCGTCGGGGAGCTGTTTTTT
once	TRBV14	TRBJ2-1	.	CASSQGAPSYNEQFF	TGTGCCAGCAGCCAAGGGGCCCCCTCCTACAATGAGCAGTTCTTC
.	TRBV7-2	TRBJ2-1	TRBD2	CASSGQRELGEQFF	TGTGCCAGCAGCGGGCAGCGGGAGCTGGGTGAGCAGTTCTTC
once	TRBV7-6	TRBJ2-2	.	CASSSIGQTDTGELFF	TGTGCCAGCAGCTCAATCGGACAGACCGACACCGGGGAGCTGTTTTTT
.	TRBV7-3	TRBJ1-2	TRBD1	CASSMTGDDGYTF	TGTGCCAGCAGCATGACAGGGGACGATGGCTACACCTTC
.	TRBV18	TRBJ2-5	TRBD2	CASSPEGTSVNF	TGTGCCAGCTCACCAGAAGGAACTAGCGTGAACTTC
many	TRBV27	TRBJ2-2	.	CASSTGDSGELFF	TGTGCCAGCAGTACGGGAGACTCCGGGGAGCTGTTTTTT
.	TRBV2	TRBJ2-5	.	CASSEGGWNQETQYF	TGTGCCAGCAGTGAAGGGGGGTGGAACCAAGAGACCCAGTACTTC
.	TRBV9	TRBJ1-3	TRBD1	CASSFADRAPSGNTIYF	TGTGCCAGCAGCTTCGCGGACAGGGCCCCCTCTGGAAACACCATATATTTT
.	TRBV11-3	TRBJ2-3	.	CASSLAQGLLYF	TGTGCCAGCAGCTTAGCCCAGGGGTTATTGTATTTT
.	TRBV6-2/TRBV6-3	TRBJ2-3	.	CASSYSGHTDTQYF	TGTGCCAGCAGTTACTCGGGACACACAGATACGCAGTATTTT
.	TRBV6-5	TRBJ2-5	.	CASSYFPGTPRETQYF	TGTGCCAGCAGTTACTTCCCCGGGACACCTCGGGAGACCCAGTACTTC
once	TRBV7-2	TRBJ1-6	TRBD1	CASSLGTGGVSPLHF	TGTGCCAGCAGCTTAGGAACAGGGGGAGTCTCACCCCTCCACTTT
.	TRBV10-2	TRBJ2-7	TRBD2	CASIRPGLAGVREQYF	TGCGCCAGCATCCGGCCGGGACTAGCGGGAGTACGCGAGCAGTACTTC
.	TRBV21-1	TRBJ2-7	.	CASSRPGRTYRSSYEQYF	TGTGCCAGCAGCCGTCCGGGCCGGACATACCGAAGCTCCTACGAGCAGTACTTC
.	TRBV27	TRBJ2-5	TRBD2	CASSFRRTSGRAKETQYF	TGTGCCAGCAGTTTCCGCCGGACTAGCGGGAGGGCCAAAGAGACCCAGTACTTC
.	TRBV7-9	TRBJ1-4	.	CASSLSATAEKLFF	TGTGCCAGCAGCTTATCCGCGACAGCGGAAAAACTGTTTTTT
.	TRBV3-1/TRBV3-2	TRBJ2-3	.	CASSQRGRTDTQYF	TGTGCCAGCAGCCAGAGGGGCCGCACAGATACGCAGTATTTT
once	TRBV6-1	TRBJ2-5	.	CASSEWTEQETQYF	TGTGCCAGCAGTGAATGGACGGAACAAGAGACCCAGTACTTC
once	TRBV6-5	TRBJ2-7	.	CASRRLLVFGEQYF	TGTGCCAGCAGAAGACTACTAGTCTTCGGCGAGCAGTACTTC
once	TRBV6-5	TRBJ2-1	.	CASRTGVFNEQFF	TGTGCCAGCAGGACGGGAGTCTTTAATGAGCAGTTCTTC
.	TRBV28	TRBJ1-5	.	CASSQPNQPQHF	TGTGCCAGCAGCCAACCTAATCAGCCCCAGCATTTT
.	TRBV10-3	TRBJ1-1	.	CAISDWEGNTEAFF	TGTGCCATCAGTGATTGGGAAGGGAACACTGAAGCTTTCTTT
.	TRBV6-5	TRBJ1-1	.	CASSYVGGTEAFF	TGTGCCAGCAGTTACGTGGGGGGTACTGAAGCTTTCTTT
.	TRBV3-1/TRBV3-2	TRBJ1-1	.	CASSPRGMNTEAFF	TGTGCCAGCAGCCCTCGGGGTATGAACACTGAAGCTTTCTTT
once	TRBV4-1	TRBJ2-1	.	CASSQPGGANEQFF	TGCGCCAGCAGCCAACCTGGCGGGGCTAATGAGCAGTTCTTC
.	TRBV28	TRBJ2-1	TRBD1	CATLTGNRGNEQFF	TGTGCCACACTGACAGGGAACCGAGGCAATGAGCAGTTCTTC
.	TRBV7-9	TRBJ2-5	.	CASSGQGTQYF	TGTGCCAGCAGCGGGCAGGGGACCCAGTACTTC
.	TRBV29-1	TRBJ2-5	.	CSVQKVGTGYQETQYF	TGCAGCGTTCAAAAGGTGGGCACCGGGTACCAAGAGACCCAGTACTTC
.	TRBV5-5	TRBJ2-4	.	CASRQVIAKNIQYF	TGTGCCAGCAGACAGGTGATAGCCAAAAACATTCAGTACTTC
.	TRBV4-3	TRBJ2-7	.	CASSQDPGRGSAYEQYF	TGCGCCAGCAGCCAGGATCCGGGGCGGGGAAGCGCCTACGAGCAGTACTTC